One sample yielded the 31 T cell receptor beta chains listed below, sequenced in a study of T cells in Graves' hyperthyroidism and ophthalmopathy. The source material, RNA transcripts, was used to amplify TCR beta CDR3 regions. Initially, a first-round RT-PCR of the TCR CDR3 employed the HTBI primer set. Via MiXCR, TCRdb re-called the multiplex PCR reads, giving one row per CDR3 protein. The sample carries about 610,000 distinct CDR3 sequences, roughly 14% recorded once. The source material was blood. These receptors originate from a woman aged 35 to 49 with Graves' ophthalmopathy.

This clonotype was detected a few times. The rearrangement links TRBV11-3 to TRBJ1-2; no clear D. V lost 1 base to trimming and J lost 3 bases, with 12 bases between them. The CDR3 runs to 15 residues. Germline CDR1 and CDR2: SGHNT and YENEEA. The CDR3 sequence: CASSLAAREDYGYTF. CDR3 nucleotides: TGTGCCAGCAGCTTAGCGGCGAGGGAGGACTATGGCTACACCTTC.

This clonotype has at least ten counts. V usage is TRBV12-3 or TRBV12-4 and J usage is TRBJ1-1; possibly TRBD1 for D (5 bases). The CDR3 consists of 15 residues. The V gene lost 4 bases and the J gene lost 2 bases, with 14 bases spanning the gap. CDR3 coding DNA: TGTGCCAGCAGTTCCACAACGGGGCTCAACACTGAAGCTTTCTTT. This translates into CASSSTTGLNTEAFF.

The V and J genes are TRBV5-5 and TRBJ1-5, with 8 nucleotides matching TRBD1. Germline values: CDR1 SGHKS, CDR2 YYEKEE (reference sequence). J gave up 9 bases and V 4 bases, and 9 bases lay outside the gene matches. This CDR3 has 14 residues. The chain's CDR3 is CASSHRDRTAPQHF. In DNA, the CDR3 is TGTGCCAGCAGCCACCGGGACAGGACTGCGCCCCAGCATTTT. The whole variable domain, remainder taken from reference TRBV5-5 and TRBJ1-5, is DAGVTQSPTHLIKTRGQQVTLRCSPISGHKSVSWYQQVLGQGPQFIFQYYEKEERGRGNFPDRFSARQFPNYSSELNVNALLLGDSALYLCASSHRDRTAPQHFGDGTRLSIL.

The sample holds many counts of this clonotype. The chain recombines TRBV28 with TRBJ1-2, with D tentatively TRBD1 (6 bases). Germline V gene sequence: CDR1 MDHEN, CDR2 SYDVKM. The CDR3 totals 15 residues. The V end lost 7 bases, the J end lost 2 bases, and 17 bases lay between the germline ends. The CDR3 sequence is CASTAAGGRNYGYTF. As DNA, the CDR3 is TGTGCCAGCACCGCAGCCGGGGGCAGGAACTATGGCTACACCTTC.

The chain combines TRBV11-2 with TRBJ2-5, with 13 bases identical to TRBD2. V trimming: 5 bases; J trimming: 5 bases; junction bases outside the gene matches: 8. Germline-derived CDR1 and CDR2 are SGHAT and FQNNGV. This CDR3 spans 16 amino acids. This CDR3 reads CASSPRTSGSTETQYF. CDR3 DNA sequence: TGTGCCAGCAGCCCCCGGACTAGCGGGAGTACGGAGACCCAGTACTTC. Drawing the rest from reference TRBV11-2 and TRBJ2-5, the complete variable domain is EAGVAQSPRYKIIEKRQSVAFWCNPISGHATLYWYQQILGQGPKLLIQFQNNGVVDDSQLPKDRFSAERLKGVDSTLKIQPAKLEDSAVYLCASSPRTSGSTETQYFGPGTRLLVL.

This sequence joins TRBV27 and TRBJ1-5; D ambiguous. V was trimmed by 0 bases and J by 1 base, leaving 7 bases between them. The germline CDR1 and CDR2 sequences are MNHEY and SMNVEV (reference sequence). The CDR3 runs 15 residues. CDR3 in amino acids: CASSLSSGSNQPQHF. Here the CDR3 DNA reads TGTGCCAGCAGTTTATCGTCGGGAAGCAATCAGCCCCAGCATTTT.

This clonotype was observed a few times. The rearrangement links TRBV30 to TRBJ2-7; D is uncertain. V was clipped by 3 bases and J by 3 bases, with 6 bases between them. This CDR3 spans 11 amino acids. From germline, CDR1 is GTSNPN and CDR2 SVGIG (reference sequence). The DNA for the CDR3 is TGTGCCTGGAGAAGAGGCTACGAGCAGTACTTC. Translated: CAWRRGYEQYF.

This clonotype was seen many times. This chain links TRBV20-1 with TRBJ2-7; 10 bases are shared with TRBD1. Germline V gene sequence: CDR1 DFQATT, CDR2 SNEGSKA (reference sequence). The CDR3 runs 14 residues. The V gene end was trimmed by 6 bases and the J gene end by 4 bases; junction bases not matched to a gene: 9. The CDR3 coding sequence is TGCAGTGCACTTGGACAGGGGGGTAGATACGAGCAGTACTTC. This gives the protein CSALGQGGRYEQYF.

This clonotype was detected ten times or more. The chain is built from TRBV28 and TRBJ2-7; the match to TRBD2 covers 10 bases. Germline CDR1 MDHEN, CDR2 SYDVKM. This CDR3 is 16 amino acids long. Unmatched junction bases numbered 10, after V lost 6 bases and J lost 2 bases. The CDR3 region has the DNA TGTGCCAGCAGCAGGCCCGGGACTAGCGATCCCTACGAGCAGTACTTC. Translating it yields CASSRPGTSDPYEQYF.

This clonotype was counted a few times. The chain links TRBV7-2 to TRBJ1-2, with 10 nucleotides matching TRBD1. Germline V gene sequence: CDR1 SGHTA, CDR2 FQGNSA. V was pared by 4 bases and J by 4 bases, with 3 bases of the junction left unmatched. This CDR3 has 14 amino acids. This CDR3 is CASSSRTGGYGYTF. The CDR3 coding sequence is TGTGCCAGCAGCTCCCGGACAGGGGGCTATGGCTACACCTTC.

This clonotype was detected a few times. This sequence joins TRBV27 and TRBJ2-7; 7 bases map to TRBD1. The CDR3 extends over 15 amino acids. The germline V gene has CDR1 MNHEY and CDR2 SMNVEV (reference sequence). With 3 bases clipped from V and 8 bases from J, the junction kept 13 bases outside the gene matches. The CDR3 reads CASSFLGQSSTKQYF. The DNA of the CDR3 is TGTGCCAGCAGTTTCTTGGGACAGAGCTCTACGAAGCAGTACTTC.

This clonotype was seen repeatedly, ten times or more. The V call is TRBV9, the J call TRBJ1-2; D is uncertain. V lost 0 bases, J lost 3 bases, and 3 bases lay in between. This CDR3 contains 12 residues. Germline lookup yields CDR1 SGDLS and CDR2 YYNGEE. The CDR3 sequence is CASSVDDYGYTF. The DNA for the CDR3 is TGTGCCAGCAGCGTAGACGACTATGGCTACACCTTC.

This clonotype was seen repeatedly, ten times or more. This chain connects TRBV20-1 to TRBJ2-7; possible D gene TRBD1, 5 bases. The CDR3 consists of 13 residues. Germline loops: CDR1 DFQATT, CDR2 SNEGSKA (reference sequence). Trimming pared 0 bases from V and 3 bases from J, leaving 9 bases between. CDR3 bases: TGCAGTGCTAGAGACCTGGACAACTACGAGCAGTACTTC. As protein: CSARDLDNYEQYF.

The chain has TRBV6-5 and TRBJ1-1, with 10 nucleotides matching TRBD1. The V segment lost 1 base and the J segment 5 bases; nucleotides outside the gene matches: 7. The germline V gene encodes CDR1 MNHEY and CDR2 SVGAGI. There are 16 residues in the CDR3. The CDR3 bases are TGTGCCAGCAGTTACTTTGGGACAGGGGACTTAACTGAAGCTTTCTTT. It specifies CASSYFGTGDLTEAFF.

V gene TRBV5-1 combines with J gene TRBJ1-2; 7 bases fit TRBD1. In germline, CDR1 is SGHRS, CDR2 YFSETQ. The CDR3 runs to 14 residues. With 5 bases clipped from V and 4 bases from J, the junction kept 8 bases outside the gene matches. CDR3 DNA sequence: TGCGCCAGCAGTTCACAGGGGTTCACCTATGGCTACACCTTC. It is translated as CASSSQGFTYGYTF.

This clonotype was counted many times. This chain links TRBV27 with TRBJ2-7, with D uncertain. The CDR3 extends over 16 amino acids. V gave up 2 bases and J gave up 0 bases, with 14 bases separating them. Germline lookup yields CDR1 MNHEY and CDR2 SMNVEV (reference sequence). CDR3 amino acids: CASSLGSTPSSYEQYF. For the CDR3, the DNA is TGTGCCAGCAGTTTAGGGTCCACACCTTCCTCCTACGAGCAGTACTTC.

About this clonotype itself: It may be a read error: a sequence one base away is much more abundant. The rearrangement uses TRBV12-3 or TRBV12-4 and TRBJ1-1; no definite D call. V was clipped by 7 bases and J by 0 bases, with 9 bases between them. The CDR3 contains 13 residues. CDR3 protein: CASTLTVNTEAFF. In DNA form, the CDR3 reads TGTGCCAGCACCCTCACAGTGAACACTGAAGCTTTCTTT.

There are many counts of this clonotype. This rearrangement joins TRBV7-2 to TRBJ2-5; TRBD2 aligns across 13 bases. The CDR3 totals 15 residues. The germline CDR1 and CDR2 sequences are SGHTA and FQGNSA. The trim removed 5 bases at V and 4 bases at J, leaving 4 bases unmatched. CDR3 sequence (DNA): TGTGCCAGCAGCGCCAGGACTAGCGGGGGAGAGACCCAGTACTTC. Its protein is CASSARTSGGETQYF. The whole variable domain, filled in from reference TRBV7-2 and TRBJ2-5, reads GAGVSQSPSNKVTEKGKDVELRCDPISGHTALYWYRQSLGQGLEFLIYFQGNSAPDKSGLPSDRFSAERTGGSVSTLTIQRTQQEDSAVYLCASSARTSGGETQYFGPGTRLLVL.

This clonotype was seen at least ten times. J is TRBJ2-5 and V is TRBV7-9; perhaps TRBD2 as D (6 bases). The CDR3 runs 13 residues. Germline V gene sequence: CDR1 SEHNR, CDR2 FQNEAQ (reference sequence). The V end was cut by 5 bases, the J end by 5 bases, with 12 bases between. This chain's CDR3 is CASSPDYSETQYF. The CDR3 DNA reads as TGTGCCAGCAGCCCGGACTATTCGGAGACCCAGTACTTC.

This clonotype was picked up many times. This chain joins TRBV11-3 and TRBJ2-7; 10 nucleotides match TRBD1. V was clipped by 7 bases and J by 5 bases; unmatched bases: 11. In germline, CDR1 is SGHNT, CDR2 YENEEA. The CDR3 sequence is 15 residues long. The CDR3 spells CASKLRGQGWNEQYF. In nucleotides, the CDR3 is TGTGCCAGCAAGTTACGGGGACAGGGGTGGAACGAGCAGTACTTC.

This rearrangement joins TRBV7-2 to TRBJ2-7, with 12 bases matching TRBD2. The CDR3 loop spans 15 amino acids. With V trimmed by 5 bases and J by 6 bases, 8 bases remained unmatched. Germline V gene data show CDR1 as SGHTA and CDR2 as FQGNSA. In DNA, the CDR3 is TGTGCCAGCAGCCTACGGACTAGCGGGACCCCCGAGCAGTACTTC. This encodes CASSLRTSGTPEQYF. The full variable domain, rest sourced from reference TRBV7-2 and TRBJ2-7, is GAGVSQSPSNKVTEKGKDVELRCDPISGHTALYWYRQSLGQGLEFLIYFQGNSAPDKSGLPSDRFSAERTGGSVSTLTIQRTQQEDSAVYLCASSLRTSGTPEQYFGPGTRLTVT.

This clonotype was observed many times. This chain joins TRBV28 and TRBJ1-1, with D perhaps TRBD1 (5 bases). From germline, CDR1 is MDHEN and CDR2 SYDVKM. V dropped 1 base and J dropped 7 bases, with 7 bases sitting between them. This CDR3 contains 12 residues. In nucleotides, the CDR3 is TGTGCCAGCAGTTTATCAGGGCGTGAAGCTTTCTTT. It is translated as CASSLSGREAFF.

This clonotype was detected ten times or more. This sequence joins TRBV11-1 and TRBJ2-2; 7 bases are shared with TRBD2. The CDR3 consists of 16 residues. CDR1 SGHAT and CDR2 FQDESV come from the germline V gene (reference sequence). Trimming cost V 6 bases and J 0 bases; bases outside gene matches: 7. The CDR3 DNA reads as TGTGCCAGCAGGGATGTTGCGGGGGCGAACACCGGGGAGCTGTTTTTT. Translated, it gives CASRDVAGANTGELFF.

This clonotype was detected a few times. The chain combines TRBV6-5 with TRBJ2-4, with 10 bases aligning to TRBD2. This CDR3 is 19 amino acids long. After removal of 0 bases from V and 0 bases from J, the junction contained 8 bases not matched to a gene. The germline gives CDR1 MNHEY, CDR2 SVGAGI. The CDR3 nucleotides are TGTGCCAGCAGTTACTCGGCTAGCGGGGGAAGGTTAGCCAAAAACATTCAGTACTTC. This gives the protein CASSYSASGGRLAKNIQYF.

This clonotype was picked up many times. CDR3 DNA sequence: TGTGCCAGCAAATCGACTAGCGGGAGTGAGACCCAGTACTTC. Its translation: CASKSTSGSETQYF. The chain carries TRBV27 and TRBJ2-5; TRBD2 matches at 12 bases. Per germline, CDR1 MNHEY and CDR2 SMNVEV (reference sequence). J lost 5 bases, V lost 7 bases, and 5 bases had no gene match. This CDR3 is built from 14 residues.

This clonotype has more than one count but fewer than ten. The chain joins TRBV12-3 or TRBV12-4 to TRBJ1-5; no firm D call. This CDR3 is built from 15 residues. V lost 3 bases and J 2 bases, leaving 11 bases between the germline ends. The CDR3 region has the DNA TGTGCCAGCAGTTTTGGTGCATCGGGCAATCAGCCCCAGCATTTT. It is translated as CASSFGASGNQPQHF.

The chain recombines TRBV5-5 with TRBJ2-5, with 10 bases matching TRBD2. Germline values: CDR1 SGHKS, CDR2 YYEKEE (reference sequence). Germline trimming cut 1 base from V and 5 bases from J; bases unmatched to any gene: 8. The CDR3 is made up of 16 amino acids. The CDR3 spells CASSLNSGRPGETQYF. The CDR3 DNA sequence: TGTGCCAGCAGCTTGAATAGCGGGAGGCCCGGGGAGACCCAGTACTTC.

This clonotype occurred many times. The CDR3 DNA sequence: TGTGCCAGCAGTTTATTCCGCGCCACCCCTGGAAACACCATATATTTT. Translation: CASSLFRATPGNTIYF. The chain combines TRBV12-3 or TRBV12-4 with TRBJ1-3; D is unresolved. V lost 2 bases to trimming and J lost 2 bases, with 13 bases between them. CDR3 length equals 16 residues.

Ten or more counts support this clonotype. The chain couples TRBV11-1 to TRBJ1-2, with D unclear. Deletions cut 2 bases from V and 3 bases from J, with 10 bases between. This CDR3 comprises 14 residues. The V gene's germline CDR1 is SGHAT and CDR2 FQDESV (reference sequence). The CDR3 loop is CASSLLDGHYGYTF. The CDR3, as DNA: TGTGCCAGCAGCTTACTTGACGGGCACTATGGCTACACCTTC.

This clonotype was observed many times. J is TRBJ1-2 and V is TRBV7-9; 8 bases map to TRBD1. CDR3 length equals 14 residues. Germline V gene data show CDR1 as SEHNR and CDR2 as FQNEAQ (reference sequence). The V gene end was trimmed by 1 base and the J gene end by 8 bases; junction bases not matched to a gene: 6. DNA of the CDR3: TGTGCCAGCAGCTTAGGAGGCAGGGGGCCAGGCTACACCTTC. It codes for CASSLGGRGPGYTF.

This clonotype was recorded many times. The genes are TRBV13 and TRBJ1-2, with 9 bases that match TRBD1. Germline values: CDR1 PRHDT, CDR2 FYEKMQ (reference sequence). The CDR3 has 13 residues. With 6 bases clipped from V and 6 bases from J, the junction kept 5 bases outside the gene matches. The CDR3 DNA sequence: TGTGCCAGCAGTGAACAGGGGGCAGATGGCTACACCTTC. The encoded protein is CASSEQGADGYTF.